What follows are 11 T cell receptor beta chains derived from one specimen sequenced in a study of cytomegalovirus exposure and HLA in healthy donors. With 60 Vbeta and 13 Jbeta primers, the PCR was carried out. Libraries were prepared by immunoSEQ multiplex PCR; TCRdb keeps only in-frame clonotypes and omits some of them. The sample shows fewer than 250,000 clones, over 75% of them seen only once. Specimen: PBMCs. The receptors come from a human donor in good health.

The chain recombines TRBV2 with TRBJ1-2; TRBD1 matches 8 bases. The CDR3 has 15 amino acids. Per germline, CDR1 SNHLY and CDR2 FYNNEI. V shed 5 bases, J shed 2 bases, and the junction held 7 bases outside the gene matches. This CDR3 is CASSLQGAQNYGYTF. DNA for the CDR3: TGTGCCAGCAGTCTCCAGGGGGCACAGAACTATGGCTACACCTTC.

Written as DNA, the CDR3 is TGCGCCAGCAGCTGGATTACAGGGGGGCAGTTGAACACTGAAGCTTTCTTT. Its protein product is CASSWITGGQLNTEAFF. The chain employs TRBV5-1 and TRBJ1-1; 8 nucleotides align to TRBD1. Germline lookup yields CDR1 SGHRS and CDR2 YFSETQ. The CDR3 runs to 17 residues. The ends lost 3 bases at V and 0 bases at J; junction bases unmatched: 10.

The rearrangement joins TRBV28 to TRBJ1-4; possible D gene TRBD1, 5 bases. Germline V gene lookup returns CDR1 MDHEN and CDR2 SYDVKM. This CDR3 comprises 15 residues. The V gene lost 7 bases and the J gene lost 5 bases, with 17 bases spanning the gap. CDR3 DNA: TGTGCCAGCACCACCTCAGGGTTAACCAATGAAAAACTGTTTTTT. Its translation is CASTTSGLTNEKLFF.

The chain carries TRBV4-1 and TRBJ2-2; D might be TRBD1 (7 bases). V shed 1 base and J shed 3 bases, with 15 bases lying between them. This CDR3 is built from 17 residues. The V gene's germline CDR1 is MGHRA and CDR2 YSYEKL. CDR3 protein: CASSQGAGGQYTGELFF. The CDR3 DNA reads as TGCGCCAGCAGCCAAGGGGCAGGGGGGCAATACACCGGGGAGCTGTTTTTT.

The chain has TRBV14 and TRBJ1-2; D call uncertain. V was trimmed by 1 base and J by 7 bases, leaving 10 bases between them. CDR1 SGHDN and CDR2 FVKESK come from the germline V gene. The CDR3 totals 13 residues. The CDR3 DNA follows: TGTGCCAGCAGCCAAGGAGGGAGAGGTGGCTACACCTTC. It translates to CASSQGGRGGYTF.

The chain combines TRBV14 with TRBJ2-5; a possible D gene is TRBD2 (6 bases). V was cut by 1 base and J by 5 bases, with 17 bases left in between. The CDR3 totals 16 residues. Germline CDR1 SGHDN, CDR2 FVKESK. The CDR3 protein is CASSQGATSAWETQYF. The CDR3 coding sequence is TGTGCCAGCAGCCAAGGGGCGACTAGTGCATGGGAGACCCAGTACTTC.

V gene TRBV12-5 combines with J gene TRBJ2-5; the match to TRBD2 covers 8 bases. The junction had 18 bases not matched to a gene; V was cut back by 2 bases and J by 1 base. CDR3 length: 20 amino acids. Germline-derived CDR1 and CDR2 are LGHNT and FRNRAP. The CDR3 DNA follows: TGTGCTAGTGGTTTGAAAGTCCTTGGAACTAGCGGCACCCTCCAAGAGACCCAGTACTTC. This sequence encodes CASGLKVLGTSGTLQETQYF.

The rearrangement links TRBV7-2 to TRBJ2-7; D unclear. Germline CDR1 SGHTA, CDR2 FQGNSA. The CDR3 sequence is 13 residues long. Trimming stripped 3 bases from V and 4 bases from J, with 10 bases between. The CDR3 sequence is CASSFGSYYEQYF. CDR3 in DNA: TGTGCCAGCAGCTTCGGGTCTTATTACGAGCAGTACTTC.

The table lists this clone with a count of one. The chain uses TRBV5-8 and TRBJ2-1; 7 bases are shared with TRBD2. Germline V gene sequence: CDR1 SGHTS, CDR2 YDEGEE. V lost 0 bases and J lost 5; bases outside the gene matches: 5. The CDR3 covers 15 residues. The CDR3 nucleotides read TGTGCCAGCAGCTTGGGTGCTAGCGGTAACAATGAGCAGTTCTTC. Its translation is CASSLGASGNNEQFF.

This chain joins TRBV5-6 and TRBJ1-2; D is unresolved. V was clipped by 1 base and J by 6 bases, with 10 bases between them. Per the germline V gene, CDR1 is SGHDT and CDR2 is YYEEEE. This CDR3 contains 13 residues. CDR3 DNA sequence: TGTGCCAGCAGCTTGTCGGAGGCCCATGGCTACACCTTC. This codes for CASSLSEAHGYTF.

The chain is built from TRBV14 and TRBJ1-2, with a weak D call TRBD1 (5 bases). CDR3 length: 13 amino acids. V was trimmed by 3 bases and J by 7 bases, leaving 12 bases between them. Germline V CDR1 and CDR2: SGHDN, FVKESK. CDR3 nucleotides: TGTGCCAGCAGCCAGCAGGGTTTTAGTGGCTACACCTTC. This sequence encodes CASSQQGFSGYTF.